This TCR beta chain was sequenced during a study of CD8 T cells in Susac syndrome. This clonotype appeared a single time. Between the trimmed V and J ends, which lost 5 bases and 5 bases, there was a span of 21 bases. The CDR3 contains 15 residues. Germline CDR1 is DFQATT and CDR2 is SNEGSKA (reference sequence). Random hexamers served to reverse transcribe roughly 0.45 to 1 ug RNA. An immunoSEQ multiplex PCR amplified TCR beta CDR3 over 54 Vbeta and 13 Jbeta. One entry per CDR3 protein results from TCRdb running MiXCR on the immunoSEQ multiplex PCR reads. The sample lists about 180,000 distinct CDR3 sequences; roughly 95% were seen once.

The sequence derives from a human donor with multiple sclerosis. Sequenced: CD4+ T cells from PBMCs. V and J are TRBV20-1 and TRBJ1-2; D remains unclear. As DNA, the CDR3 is TGCAGTGCTCCACTCACCTCGACCGGTGGGTATGGCTACACCTTC. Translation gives CSAPLTSTGGYGYTF.